This T cell receptor beta chain was recorded in a study of blood T cell repertoires in COVID-19. Study details: Italy, Spain and the United States were the sources of the convalescent and acute COVID-19 samples. Nucleic acid was either cDNA or gDNA, and it came from T cells, B-cell-depleted T cells, or PBMCs.

In the original processing: Estimates of nucleated cell counts were drawn from the amplification of reference gene primers. Profiled with immunoSEQ multiplex PCR; TCRdb holds only in-frame clones, not every one. D and trimming come from the DNA, and the V and J calls and clone size come from that table. The data hold some 38,000 clones, with around 80% observed a single time. CDR3 length: 13 residues. CDR1 and CDR2 (germline): SQVTM, ANQGSEA. The ends lost 6 bases at V and 7 bases at J; junction bases unmatched: 8. The clonotype was recovered from a man aged 55-75 years in a cohort sampled during active COVID-19. The chain couples TRBV29-1 to TRBJ2-1; TRBD2 aligns across 8 bases. Sequencing was done on a sample of peripheral blood. CDR3: CSVPQAGENEQFF. The DNA for the CDR3 is TGCAGCGTCCCGCAAGCGGGAGAGAATGAGCAGTTCTTC.